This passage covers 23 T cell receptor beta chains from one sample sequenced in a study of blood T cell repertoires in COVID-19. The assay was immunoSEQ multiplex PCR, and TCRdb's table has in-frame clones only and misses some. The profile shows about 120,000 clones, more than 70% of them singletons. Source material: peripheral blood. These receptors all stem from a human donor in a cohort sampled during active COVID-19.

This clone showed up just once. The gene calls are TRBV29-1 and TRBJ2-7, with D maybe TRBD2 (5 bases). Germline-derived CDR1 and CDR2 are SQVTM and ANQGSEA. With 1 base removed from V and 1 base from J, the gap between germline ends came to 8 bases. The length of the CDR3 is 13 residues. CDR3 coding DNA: TGCAGCGTTGAAGGAGGGTTGTCCTACGAGCAGTACTTC. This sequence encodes CSVEGGLSYEQYF.

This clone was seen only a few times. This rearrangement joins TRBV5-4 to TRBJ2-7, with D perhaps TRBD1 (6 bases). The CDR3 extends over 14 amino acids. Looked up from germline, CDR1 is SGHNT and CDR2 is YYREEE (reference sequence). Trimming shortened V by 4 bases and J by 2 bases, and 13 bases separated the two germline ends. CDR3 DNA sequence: TGTGCCAGCAGCCCTCCGGACAGAACCTACGAGCAGTACTTC. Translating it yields CASSPPDRTYEQYF.

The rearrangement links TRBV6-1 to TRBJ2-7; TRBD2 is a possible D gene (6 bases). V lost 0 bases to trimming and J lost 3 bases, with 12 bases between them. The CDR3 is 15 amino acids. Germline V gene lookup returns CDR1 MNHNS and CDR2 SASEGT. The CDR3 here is CASSEARGWNYEQYF. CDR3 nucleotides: TGTGCCAGCAGTGAAGCGCGGGGCTGGAACTACGAGCAGTACTTC.

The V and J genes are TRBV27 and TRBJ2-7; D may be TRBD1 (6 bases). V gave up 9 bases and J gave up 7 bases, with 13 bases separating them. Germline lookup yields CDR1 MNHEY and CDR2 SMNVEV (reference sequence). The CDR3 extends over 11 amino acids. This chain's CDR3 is CASRWGLEQYF. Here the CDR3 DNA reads TGTGCCAGTCGCTGGGGGCTTGAGCAGTACTTC.

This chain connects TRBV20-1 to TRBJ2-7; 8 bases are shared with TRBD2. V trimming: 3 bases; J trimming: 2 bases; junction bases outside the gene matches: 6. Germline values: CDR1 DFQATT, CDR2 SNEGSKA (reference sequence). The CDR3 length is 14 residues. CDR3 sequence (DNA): TGCAGTGCTAGTTCGCAGCGGGAGACCTACGAGCAGTACTTC. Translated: CSASSQRETYEQYF.

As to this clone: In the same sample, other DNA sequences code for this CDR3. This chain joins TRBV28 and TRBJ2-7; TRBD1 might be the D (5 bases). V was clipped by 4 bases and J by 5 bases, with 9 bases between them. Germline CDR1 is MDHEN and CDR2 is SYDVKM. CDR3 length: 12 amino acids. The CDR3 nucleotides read TGTGCCAGCAGTTCAGGGTCCCACGAGCAGTACTTC. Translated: CASSSGSHEQYF.

CDR3 region: CASSEWEGQLTQYF. The CDR3 DNA sequence: TGTGCCAGCAGTGAATGGGAGGGTCAGTTGACCCAGTACTTC. This rearrangement joins TRBV25-1 to TRBJ2-5; 7 nucleotides match TRBD2. Germline trimming cut 1 base from V and 7 bases from J; bases unmatched to any gene: 6. CDR3 length: 14 residues. Germline assignment: CDR1 MGHDK and CDR2 SYGVNS.

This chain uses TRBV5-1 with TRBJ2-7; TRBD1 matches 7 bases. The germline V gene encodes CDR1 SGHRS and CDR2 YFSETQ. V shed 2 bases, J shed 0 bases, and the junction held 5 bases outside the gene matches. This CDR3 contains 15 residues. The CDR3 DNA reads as TGCGCCAGCAGCTTAGGCAGGGGGATCTCCTACGAGCAGTACTTC. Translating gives CASSLGRGISYEQYF. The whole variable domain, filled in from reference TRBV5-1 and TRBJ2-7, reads KAGVTQTPRYLIKTRGQQVTLSCSPISGHRSVSWYQQTPGQGLQFLFEYFSETQRNKGNFPGRFSGRQFSNSRSEMNVSTLELGDSALYLCASSLGRGISYEQYFGPGTRLTVT.

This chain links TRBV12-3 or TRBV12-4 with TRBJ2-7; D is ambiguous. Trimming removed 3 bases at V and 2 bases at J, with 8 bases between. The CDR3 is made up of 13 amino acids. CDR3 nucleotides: TGTGCCAGCAGTTTCACTGGAGCCTACGAGCAGTACTTC. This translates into CASSFTGAYEQYF.

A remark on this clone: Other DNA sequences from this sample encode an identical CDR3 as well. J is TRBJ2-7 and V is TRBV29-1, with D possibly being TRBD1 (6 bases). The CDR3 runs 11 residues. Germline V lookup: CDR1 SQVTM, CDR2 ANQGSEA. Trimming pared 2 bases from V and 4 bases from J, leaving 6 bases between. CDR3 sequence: CSVEQGYEQYF. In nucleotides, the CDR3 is TGCAGCGTTGAACAGGGGTACGAGCAGTACTTC.

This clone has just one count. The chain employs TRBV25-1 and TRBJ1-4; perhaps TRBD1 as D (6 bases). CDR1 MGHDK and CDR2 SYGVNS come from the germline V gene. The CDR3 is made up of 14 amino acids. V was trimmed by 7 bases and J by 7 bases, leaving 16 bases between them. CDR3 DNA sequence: TGTGCCAGCAACCCTCCAGGGGCGCGTGAAAAACTGTTTTTT. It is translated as CASNPPGAREKLFF.

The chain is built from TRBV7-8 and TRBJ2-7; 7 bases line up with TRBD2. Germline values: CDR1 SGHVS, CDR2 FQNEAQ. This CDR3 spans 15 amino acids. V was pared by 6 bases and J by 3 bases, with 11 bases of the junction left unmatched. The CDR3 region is CASSAGLADFYEQYF. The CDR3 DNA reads TGTGCCAGCAGTGCCGGGCTAGCGGATTTCTACGAGCAGTACTTC. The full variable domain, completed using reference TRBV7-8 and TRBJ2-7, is GAGVSQSPRYKVAKRGQDVALRCDPISGHVSLFWYQQALGQGPEFLTYFQNEAQLDKSGLPSDRFFAERPEGSVSTLKIQRTQQEDSAVYLCASSAGLADFYEQYFGPGTRLTVT.

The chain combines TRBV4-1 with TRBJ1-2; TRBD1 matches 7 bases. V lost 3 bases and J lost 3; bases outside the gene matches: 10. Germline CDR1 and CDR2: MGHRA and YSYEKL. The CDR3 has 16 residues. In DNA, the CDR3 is TGCGCCAGCAGCCACCGAAAGGGGGCCCCCGACTATGGCTACACCTTC. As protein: CASSHRKGAPDYGYTF.

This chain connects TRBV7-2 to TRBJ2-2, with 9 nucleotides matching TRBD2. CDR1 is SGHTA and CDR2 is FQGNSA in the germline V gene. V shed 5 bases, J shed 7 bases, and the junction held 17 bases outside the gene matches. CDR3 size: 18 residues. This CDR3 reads CASSPFPPGTSLGGELFF. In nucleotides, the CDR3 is TGTGCCAGCAGCCCGTTCCCCCCCGGGACTAGCTTGGGCGGGGAGCTGTTTTTT. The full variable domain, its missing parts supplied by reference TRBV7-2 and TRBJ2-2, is GAGVSQSPSNKVTEKGKDVELRCDPISGHTALYWYRQSLGQGLEFLIYFQGNSAPDKSGLPSDRFSAERTGGSVSTLTIQRTQQEDSAVYLCASSPFPPGTSLGGELFFGEGSRLTVL.

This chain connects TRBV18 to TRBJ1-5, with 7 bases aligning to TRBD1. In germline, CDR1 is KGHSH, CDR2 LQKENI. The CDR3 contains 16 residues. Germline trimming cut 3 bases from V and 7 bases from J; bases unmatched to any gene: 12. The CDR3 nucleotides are TGTGCCAGCTCACCGGGACCCACAGGGGTCCGGCAGCCCCAGCATTTT. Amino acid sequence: CASSPGPTGVRQPQHF. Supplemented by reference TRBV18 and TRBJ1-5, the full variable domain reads NAGVMQNPRHLVRRRGQEARLRCSPMKGHSHVYWYRQLPEEGLKFMVYLQKENIIDESGMPKERFSAEFPKEGPSILRIQQVVRGDSAAYFCASSPGPTGVRQPQHFGDGTRLSIL.

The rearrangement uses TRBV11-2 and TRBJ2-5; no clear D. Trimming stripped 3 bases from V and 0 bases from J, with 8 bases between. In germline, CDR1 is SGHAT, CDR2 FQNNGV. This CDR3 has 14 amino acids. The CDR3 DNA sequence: TGTGCCAGCAGCTTCTTCGGGTACCAAGAGACCCAGTACTTC. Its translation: CASSFFGYQETQYF. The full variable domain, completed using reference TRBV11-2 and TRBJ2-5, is EAGVAQSPRYKIIEKRQSVAFWCNPISGHATLYWYQQILGQGPKLLIQFQNNGVVDDSQLPKDRFSAERLKGVDSTLKIQPAKLEDSAVYLCASSFFGYQETQYFGPGTRLLVL.

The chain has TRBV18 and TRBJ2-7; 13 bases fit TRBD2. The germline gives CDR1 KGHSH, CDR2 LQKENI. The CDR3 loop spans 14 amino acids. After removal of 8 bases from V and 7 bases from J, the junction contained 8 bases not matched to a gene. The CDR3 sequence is CASARLAGGEEQYF. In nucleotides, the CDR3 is TGTGCCAGCGCGAGACTAGCGGGAGGCGAGGAGCAGTACTTC.

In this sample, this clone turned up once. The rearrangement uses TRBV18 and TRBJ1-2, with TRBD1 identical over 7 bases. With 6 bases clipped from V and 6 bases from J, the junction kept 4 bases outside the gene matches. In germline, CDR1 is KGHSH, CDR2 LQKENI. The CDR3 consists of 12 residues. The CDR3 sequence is CASSPQGDGYTF. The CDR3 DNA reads TGTGCCAGCTCTCCCCAGGGGGATGGCTACACCTTC.

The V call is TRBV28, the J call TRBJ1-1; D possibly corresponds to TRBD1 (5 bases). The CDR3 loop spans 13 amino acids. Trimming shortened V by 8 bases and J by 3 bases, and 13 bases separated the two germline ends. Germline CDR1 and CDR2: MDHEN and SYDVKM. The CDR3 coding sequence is TGTGCCAGCGGTCCCCAGGGCTACACTGAAGCTTTCTTT. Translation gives CASGPQGYTEAFF.

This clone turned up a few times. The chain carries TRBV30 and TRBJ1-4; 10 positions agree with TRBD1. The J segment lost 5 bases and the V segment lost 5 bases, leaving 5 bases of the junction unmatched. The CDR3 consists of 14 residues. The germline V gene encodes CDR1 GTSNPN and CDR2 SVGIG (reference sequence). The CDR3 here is CAWCPGQGNEKLFF. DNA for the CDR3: TGTGCCTGGTGTCCGGGACAGGGGAATGAAAAACTGTTTTTT. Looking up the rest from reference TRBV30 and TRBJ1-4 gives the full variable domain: SQTIHQWPATLVQPVGSPLSLECTVEGTSNPNLYWYRQAAGRGLQLLFYSVGIGQISSEVPQNLSASRPQDRQFILSSKKLLLSDSGFYLCAWCPGQGNEKLFFGSGTQLSVL.

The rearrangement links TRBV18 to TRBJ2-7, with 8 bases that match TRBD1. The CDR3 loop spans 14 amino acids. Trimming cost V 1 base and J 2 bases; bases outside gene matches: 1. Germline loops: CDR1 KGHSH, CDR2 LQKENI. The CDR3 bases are TGTGCCAGCTCACCACTGGACAGGGCCTACGAGCAGTACTTC. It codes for CASSPLDRAYEQYF.

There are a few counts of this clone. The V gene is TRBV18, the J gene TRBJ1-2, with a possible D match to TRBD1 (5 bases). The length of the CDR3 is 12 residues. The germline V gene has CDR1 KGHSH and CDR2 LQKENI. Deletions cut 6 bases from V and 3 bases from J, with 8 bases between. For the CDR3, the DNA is TGTGCCAGCTCCGACAGCCACTATGGCTACACCTTC. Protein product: CASSDSHYGYTF.

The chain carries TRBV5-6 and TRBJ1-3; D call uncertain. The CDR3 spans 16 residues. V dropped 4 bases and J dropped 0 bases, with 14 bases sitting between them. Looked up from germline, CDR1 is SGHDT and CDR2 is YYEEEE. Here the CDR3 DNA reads TGTGCCAGCAGCCCCAACCGGGTGTTCTCTGGAAACACCATATATTTT. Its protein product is CASSPNRVFSGNTIYF. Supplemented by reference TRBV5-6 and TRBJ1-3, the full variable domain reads DAGVTQSPTHLIKTRGQQVTLRCSPKSGHDTVSWYQQALGQGPQFIFQYYEEEERQRGNFPDRFSGHQFPNYSSELNVNALLLGDSALYLCASSPNRVFSGNTIYFGEGSWLTVV.